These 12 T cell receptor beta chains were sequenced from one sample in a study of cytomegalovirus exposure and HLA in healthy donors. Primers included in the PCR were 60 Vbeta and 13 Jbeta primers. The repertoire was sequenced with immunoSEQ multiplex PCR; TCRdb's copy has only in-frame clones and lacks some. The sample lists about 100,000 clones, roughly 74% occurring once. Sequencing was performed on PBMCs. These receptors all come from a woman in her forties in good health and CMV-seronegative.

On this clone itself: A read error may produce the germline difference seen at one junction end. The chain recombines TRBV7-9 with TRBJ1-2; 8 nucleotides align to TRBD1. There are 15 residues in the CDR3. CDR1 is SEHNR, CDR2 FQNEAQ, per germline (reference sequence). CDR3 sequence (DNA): TGTTCCAGCAGCTCGGTCGGACAGGGATTCTATGGCTACACCTTC. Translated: CSSSSVGQGFYGYTF.

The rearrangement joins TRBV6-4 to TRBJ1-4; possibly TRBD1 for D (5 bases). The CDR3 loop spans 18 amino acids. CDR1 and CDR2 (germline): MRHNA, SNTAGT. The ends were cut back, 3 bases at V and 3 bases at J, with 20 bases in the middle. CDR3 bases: TGTGCCAGCAGTGATACCCGTATTTGGGGGGGATCTAATGAAAAACTGTTTTTT. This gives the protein CASSDTRIWGGSNEKLFF.

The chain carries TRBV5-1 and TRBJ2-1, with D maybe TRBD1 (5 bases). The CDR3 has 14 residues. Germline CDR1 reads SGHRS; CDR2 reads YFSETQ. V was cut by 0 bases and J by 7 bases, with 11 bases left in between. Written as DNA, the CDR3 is TGCGCCAGCAGCTTGGCCGCAGGGTTGAATGAGCAGTTCTTC. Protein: CASSLAAGLNEQFF.

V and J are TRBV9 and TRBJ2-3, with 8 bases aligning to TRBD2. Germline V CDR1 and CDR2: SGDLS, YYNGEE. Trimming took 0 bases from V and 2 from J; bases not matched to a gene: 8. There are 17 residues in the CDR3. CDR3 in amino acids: CASSVATGRALTDTQYF. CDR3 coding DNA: TGTGCCAGCAGCGTAGCTACCGGGAGGGCCCTCACAGATACGCAGTATTTT.

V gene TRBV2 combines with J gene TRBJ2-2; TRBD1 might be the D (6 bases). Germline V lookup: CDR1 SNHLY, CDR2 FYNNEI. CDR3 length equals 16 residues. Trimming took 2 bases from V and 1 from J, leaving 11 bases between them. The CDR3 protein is CASSEWGRVNTGELFF. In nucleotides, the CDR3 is TGTGCCAGCAGTGAATGGGGGCGCGTGAACACCGGGGAGCTGTTTTTT. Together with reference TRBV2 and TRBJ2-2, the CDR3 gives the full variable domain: EPEVTQTPSHQVTQMGQEVILRCVPISNHLYFYWYRQILGQKVEFLVSFYNNEISEKSEIFDDQFSVERPDGSNFTLKIRSTKLEDSAMYFCASSEWGRVNTGELFFGEGSRLTVL.

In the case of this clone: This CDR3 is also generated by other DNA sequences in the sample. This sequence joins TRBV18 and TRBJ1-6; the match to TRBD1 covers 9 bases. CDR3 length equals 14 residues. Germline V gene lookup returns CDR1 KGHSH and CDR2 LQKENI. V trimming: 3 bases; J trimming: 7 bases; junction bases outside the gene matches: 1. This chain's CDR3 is CASSPGQGNSPLHF. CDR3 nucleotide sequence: TGTGCCAGCTCACCGGGACAGGGCAATTCACCCCTCCACTTT.

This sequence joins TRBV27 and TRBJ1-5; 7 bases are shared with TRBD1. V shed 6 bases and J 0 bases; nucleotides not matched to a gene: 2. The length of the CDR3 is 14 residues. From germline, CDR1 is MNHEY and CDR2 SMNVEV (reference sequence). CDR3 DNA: TGTGCCAGCAGCCAGGGGGTTAGCAATCAGCCCCAGCATTTT. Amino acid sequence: CASSQGVSNQPQHF.

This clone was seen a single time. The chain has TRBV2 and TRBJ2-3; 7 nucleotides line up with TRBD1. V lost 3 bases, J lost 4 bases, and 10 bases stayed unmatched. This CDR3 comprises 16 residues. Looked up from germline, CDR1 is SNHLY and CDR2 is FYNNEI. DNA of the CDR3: TGTGCCAGCAGTGATCTGACAGGGCTGAGGCCAGATACGCAGTATTTT. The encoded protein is CASSDLTGLRPDTQYF.

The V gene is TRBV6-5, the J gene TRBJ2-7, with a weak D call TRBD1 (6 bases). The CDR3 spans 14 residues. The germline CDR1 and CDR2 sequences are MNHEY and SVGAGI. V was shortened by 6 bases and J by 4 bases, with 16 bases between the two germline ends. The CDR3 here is CASRHDRRGYEQYF. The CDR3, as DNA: TGTGCCAGCAGACACGACAGGCGCGGATACGAGCAGTACTTC.

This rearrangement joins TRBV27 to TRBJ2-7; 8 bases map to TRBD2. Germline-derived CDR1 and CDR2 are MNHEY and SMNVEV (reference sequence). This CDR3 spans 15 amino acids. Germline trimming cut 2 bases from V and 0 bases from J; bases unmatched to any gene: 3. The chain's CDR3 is CASSLRGGSSYEQYF. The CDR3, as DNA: TGTGCCAGCAGTTTACGGGGGGGAAGCTCCTACGAGCAGTACTTC.

The chain's CDR3 is CASSLQDRYGYTF. The DNA of the CDR3 is TGTGCCAGCAGCCTACAGGACAGGTACGGCTACACCTTC. V is TRBV7-9 and J is TRBJ1-2, with 7 bases that match TRBD1. The V segment lost 5 bases and the J segment 8 bases; nucleotides outside the gene matches: 8. The CDR3 is 13 residues long. Germline V lookup: CDR1 SEHNR, CDR2 FQNEAQ (reference sequence).

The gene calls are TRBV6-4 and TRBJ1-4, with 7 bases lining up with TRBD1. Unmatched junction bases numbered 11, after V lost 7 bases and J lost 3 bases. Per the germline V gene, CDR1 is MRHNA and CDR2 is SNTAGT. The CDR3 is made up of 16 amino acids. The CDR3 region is CASTDRDKVANEKLFF. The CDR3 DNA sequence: TGTGCCAGCACCGACAGGGATAAAGTGGCTAATGAAAAACTGTTTTTT.